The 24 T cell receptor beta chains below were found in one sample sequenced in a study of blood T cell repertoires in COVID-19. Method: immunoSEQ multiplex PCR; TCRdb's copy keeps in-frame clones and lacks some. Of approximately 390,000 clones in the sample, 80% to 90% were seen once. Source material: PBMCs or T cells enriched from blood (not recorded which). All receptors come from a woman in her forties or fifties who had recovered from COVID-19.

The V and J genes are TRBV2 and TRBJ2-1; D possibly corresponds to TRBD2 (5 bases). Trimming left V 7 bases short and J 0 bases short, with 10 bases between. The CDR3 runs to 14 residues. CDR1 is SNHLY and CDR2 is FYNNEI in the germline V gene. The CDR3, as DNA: TGTGCCAGCAAGGGCACTAGCTCCTACAATGAGCAGTTCTTC. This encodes CASKGTSSYNEQFF.

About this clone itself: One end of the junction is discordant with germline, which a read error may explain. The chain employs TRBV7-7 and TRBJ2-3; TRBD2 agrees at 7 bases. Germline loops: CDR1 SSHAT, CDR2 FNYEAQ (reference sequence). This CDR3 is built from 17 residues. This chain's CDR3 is CASSPKPAGTPTDTQYF. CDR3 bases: TGTGCTAGCAGCCCGAAGCCAGCGGGGACCCCCACAGATACGCAGTATTTT. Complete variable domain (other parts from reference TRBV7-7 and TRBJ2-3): GAGVSQSPRYKVTKRGQDVTLRCDPISSHATLYWYQQALGQGPEFLTYFNYEAQPDKSGLPSDRFSAERPEGSISTLTIQRTEQRDSAMYRCASSPKPAGTPTDTQYFGPGTRLTVL.

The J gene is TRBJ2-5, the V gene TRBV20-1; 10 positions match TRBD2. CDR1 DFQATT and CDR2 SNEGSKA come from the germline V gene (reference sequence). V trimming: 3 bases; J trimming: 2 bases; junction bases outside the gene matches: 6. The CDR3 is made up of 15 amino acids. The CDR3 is CSASERGGRQETQYF. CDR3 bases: TGCAGTGCTAGTGAGCGGGGGGGCCGGCAAGAGACCCAGTACTTC.

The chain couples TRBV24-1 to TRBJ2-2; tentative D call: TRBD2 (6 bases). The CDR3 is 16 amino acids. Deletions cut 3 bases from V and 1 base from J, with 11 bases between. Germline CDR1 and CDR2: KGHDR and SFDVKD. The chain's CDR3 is CATSDPRGRNTGELFF. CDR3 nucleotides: TGTGCCACCAGTGATCCCCGGGGGAGGAACACCGGGGAGCTGTTTTTT.

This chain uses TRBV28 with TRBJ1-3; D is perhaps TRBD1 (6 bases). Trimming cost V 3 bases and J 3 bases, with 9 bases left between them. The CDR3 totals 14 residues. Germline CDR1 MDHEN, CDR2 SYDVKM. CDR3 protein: CASSFGQFGNTIYF. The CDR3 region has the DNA TGTGCCAGCAGTTTCGGACAGTTTGGAAACACCATATATTTT.

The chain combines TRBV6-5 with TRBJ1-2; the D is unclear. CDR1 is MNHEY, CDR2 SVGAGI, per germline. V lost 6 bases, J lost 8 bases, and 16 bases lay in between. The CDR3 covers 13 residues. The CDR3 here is CASSYDAPRGYTF. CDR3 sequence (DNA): TGTGCCAGCAGCTACGACGCGCCTAGAGGCTACACCTTC.

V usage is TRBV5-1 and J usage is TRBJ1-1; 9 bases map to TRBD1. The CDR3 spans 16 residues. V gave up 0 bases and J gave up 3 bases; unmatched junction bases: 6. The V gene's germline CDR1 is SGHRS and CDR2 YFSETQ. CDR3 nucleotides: TGCGCCAGCAGCTTGGGGACAGGGGAGTCGGACACTGAAGCTTTCTTT. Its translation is CASSLGTGESDTEAFF.

The CDR3 region has the DNA TGCGCCAGCAGCTTGGATTCGTTCGCTGAAGCTTTCTTT. Translating gives CASSLDSFAEAFF. V is TRBV5-1 and J is TRBJ1-1; no clear D gene. Germline V gene data show CDR1 as SGHRS and CDR2 as YFSETQ. Trimming cost V 0 bases and J 6 bases, with 9 bases left between them. This CDR3 region has 13 residues.

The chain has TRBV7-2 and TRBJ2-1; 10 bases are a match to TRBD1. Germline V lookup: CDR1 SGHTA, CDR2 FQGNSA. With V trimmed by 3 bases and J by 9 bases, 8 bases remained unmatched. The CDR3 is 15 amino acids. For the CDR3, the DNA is TGTGCCAGCAGCTTCCGGGACAGGGGTTCCGGTGAGCAGTTCTTC. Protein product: CASSFRDRGSGEQFF.

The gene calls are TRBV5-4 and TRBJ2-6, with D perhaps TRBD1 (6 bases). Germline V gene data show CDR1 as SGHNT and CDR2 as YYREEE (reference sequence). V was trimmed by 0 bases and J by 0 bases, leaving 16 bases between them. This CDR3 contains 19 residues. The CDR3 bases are TGTGCCAGCAGCTTGGATGACAGGCCCTTCTACTCTGGGGCCAACGTCCTGACTTTC. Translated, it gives CASSLDDRPFYSGANVLTF.

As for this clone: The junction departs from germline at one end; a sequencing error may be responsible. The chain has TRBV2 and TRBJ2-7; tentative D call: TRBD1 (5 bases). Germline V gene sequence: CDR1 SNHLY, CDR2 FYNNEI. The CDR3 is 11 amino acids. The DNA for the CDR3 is TGTGCCAGCAATGAAGTGGGGCTACGGTACTTC. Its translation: CASNEVGLRYF.

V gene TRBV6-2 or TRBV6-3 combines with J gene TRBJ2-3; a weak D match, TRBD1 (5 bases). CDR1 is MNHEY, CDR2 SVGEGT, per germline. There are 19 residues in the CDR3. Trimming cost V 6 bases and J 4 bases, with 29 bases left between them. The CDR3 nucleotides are TGTGCCAGCAGCCGCCGTACCTCTTTTATCAGGGTCGGGTCAGATACGCAGTATTTT. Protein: CASSRRTSFIRVGSDTQYF.

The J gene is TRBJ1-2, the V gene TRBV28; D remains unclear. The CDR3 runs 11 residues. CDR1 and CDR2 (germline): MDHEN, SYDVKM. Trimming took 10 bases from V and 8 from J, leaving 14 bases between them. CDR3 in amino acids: CAMEGREGYTF. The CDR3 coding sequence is TGTGCCATGGAAGGGCGGGAAGGCTACACCTTC.

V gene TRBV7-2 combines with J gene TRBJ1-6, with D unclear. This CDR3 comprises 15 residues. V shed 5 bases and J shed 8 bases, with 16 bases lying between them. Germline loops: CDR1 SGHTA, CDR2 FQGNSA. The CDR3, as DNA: TGTGCCAGCAGCGGACGGAGAGGGTTTGATTCACCCCTCCACTTT. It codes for CASSGRRGFDSPLHF.

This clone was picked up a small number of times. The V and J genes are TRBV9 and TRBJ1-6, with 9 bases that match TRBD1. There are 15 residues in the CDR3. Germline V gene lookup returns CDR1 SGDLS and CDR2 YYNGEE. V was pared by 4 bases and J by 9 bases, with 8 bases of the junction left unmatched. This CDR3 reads CASSPRGQGASPLHF. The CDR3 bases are TGTGCCAGCAGCCCCCGGGGACAGGGAGCTTCACCCCTCCACTTT.

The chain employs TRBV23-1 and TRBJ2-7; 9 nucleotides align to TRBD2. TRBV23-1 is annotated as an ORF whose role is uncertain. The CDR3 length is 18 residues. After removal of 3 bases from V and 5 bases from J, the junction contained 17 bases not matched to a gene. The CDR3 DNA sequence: TGCGCCAGCAGTCATCCTCCTTTGCGGGGGGGGCCTAGGGACGAGCAGTACTTC. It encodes CASSHPPLRGGPRDEQYF.

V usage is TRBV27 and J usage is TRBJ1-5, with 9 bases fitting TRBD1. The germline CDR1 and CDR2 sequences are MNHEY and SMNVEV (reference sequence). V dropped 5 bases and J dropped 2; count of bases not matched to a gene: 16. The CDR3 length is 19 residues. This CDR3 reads CASSRWGQGFSLGNQPQHF. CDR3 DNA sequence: TGTGCCAGCAGTAGGTGGGGACAGGGATTTTCTCTGGGCAATCAGCCCCAGCATTTT.

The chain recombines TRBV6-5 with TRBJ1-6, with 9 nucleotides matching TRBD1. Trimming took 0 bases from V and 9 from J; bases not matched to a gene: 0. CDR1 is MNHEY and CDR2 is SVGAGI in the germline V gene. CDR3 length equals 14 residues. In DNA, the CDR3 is TGTGCCAGCAGTTACTCGACAGGGGGTTCACCCCTCCACTTT. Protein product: CASSYSTGGSPLHF.

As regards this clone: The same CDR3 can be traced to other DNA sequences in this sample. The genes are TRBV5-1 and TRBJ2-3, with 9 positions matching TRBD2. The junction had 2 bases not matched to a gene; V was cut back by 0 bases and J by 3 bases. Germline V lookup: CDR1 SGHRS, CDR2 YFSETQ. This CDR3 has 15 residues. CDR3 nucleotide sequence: TGCGCCAGCAGCTTGGGAGCGGGGGGTACAGATACGCAGTATTTT. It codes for CASSLGAGGTDTQYF.

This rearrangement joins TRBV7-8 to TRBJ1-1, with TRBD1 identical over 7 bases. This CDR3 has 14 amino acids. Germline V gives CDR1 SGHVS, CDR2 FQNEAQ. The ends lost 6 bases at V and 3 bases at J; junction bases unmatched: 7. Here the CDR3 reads CASRKVGQDTEAFF. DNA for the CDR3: TGTGCCAGCAGGAAGGTAGGACAGGACACTGAAGCTTTCTTT.

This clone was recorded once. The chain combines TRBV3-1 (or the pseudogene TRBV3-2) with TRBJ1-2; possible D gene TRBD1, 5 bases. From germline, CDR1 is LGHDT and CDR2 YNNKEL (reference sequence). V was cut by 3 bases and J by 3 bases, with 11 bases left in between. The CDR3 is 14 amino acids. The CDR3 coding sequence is TGTGCCAGCAGCCACCGGGGGACCGACTATGGCTACACCTTC. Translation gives CASSHRGTDYGYTF.

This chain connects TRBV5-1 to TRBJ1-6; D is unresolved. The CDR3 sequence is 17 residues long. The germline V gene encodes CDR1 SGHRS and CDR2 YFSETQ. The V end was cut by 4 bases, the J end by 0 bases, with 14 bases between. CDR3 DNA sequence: TGCGCCAGCAGCCCGGCGGGCTCCAGCTCCTATAATTCACCCCTCCACTTT. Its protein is CASSPAGSSSYNSPLHF.

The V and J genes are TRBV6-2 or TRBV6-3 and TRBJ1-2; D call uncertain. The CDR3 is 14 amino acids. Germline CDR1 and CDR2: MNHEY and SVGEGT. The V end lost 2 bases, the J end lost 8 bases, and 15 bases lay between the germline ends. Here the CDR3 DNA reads TGTGCCAGCAGTTACCCGCCGGACTCGCGCGGCTACACCTTC. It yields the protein CASSYPPDSRGYTF.

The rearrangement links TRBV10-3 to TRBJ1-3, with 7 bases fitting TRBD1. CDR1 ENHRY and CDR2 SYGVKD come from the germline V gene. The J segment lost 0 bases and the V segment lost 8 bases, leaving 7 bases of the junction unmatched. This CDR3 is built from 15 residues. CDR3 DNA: TGTGCCATCGGTGGACAGGTCAACTCTGGAAACACCATATATTTT. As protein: CAIGGQVNSGNTIYF.